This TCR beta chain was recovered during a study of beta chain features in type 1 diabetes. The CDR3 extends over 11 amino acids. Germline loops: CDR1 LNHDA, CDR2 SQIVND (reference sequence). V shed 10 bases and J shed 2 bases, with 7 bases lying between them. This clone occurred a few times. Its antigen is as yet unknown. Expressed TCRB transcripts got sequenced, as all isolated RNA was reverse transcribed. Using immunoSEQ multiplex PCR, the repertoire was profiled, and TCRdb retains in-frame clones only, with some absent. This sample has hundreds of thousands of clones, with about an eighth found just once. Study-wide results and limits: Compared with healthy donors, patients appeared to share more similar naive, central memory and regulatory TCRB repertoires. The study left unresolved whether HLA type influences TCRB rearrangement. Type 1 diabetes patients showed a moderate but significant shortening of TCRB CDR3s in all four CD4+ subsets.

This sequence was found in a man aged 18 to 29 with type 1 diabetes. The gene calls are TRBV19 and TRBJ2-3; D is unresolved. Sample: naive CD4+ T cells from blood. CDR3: CATRITDTQYF. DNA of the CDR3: TGTGCCACTCGAATCACAGATACGCAGTATTTT.